The clone carrying this TCR beta chain has a count of ten or more. The target antigen is unknown. This record comes from a study of T-cell reconstitution after alpha-beta-depleted transplantation in children. A library of TCRbeta sequences, prepared with unique molecular identifiers, was generated. MiXCR, applied by TCRdb to the PCR reads, yields one record per CDR3 protein. The data hold 200,000 to 250,000 distinct CDR3 sequences, with 9.5% to 13% observed a single time. This CDR3 has 13 residues. V lost 1 base, J lost 5 bases, and 9 bases lay in between. The germline V gene encodes CDR1 SEHNR and CDR2 FQNEAQ (reference sequence). General study findings and limits: Alpha-beta T cells about two months after transplant reportedly derived from several hundred expanded graft clones.

This sequence joins TRBV7-9 and TRBJ2-7; unclear D gene. The TCR was taken from a child less than two years old with acute myeloid leukemia, due to receive a stem cell transplant. The source material was PBMCs, sampled before TCRalphabeta/CD19-depleted stem cell transplant. The CDR3 sequence is CASSLGSGNEQYF. The CDR3 DNA reads TGTGCCAGCAGCTTAGGTTCTGGGAACGAGCAGTACTTC.